The next 25 T cell receptor beta chains were all read from a single sample in a study of control samples from healthy donors and cancer patients. Sequencing used immunoSEQ multiplex PCR; TCRdb keeps in-frame clones, though not all of them. The table has roughly 80,000 clones, about 88% seen once; the top ten hold 5.7%. Sequencing was performed on blood. These TCRs come from a woman aged 45-65 years in good health.

This chain uses TRBV12-3 or TRBV12-4 with TRBJ1-5; perhaps TRBD1 as D (5 bases). The V and J ends lost 5 bases and 3 bases respectively, with 8 bases between them. There are 13 residues in the CDR3. The CDR3 region is CASSHRNNQPQHF. In DNA form, the CDR3 reads TGTGCCAGCAGTCACAGGAACAATCAGCCCCAGCATTTT.

The chain combines TRBV7-8 with TRBJ2-7, with 15 bases matching TRBD2. The CDR3 totals 15 residues. After removal of 5 bases from V and 5 bases from J, the junction contained 4 bases not matched to a gene. Per the germline V gene, CDR1 is SGHVS and CDR2 is FQNEAQ. CDR3 bases: TGTGCCAGCAGCCCCGGGACTAGCGGGAGGAACGAGCAGTACTTC. It is translated as CASSPGTSGRNEQYF.

This rearrangement joins TRBV4-1 to TRBJ1-3; tentative D call: TRBD1 (5 bases). The CDR3 loop spans 13 amino acids. Germline CDR1 MGHRA, CDR2 YSYEKL. V was trimmed by 5 bases and J by 7 bases, leaving 12 bases between them. The DNA of the CDR3 is TGCGCCAGCAGCGGGGGAGGGGAGAACACCATATATTTT. Residues: CASSGGGENTIYF.

V and J are TRBV2 and TRBJ2-3; no firm D call. The CDR3 is 13 residues long. Trimming shortened V by 2 bases and J by 2 bases, and 5 bases separated the two germline ends. Germline CDR1 reads SNHLY; CDR2 reads FYNNEI. The CDR3, as DNA: TGTGCCAGCAGTGAATACCCCACAGATACGCAGTATTTT. It is translated as CASSEYPTDTQYF.

This chain connects TRBV19 to TRBJ1-2, with D unresolved. Deletions cut 6 bases from V and 2 bases from J, with 13 bases between. The V gene's germline CDR1 is LNHDA and CDR2 SQIVND (reference sequence). CDR3 length: 14 residues. The chain's CDR3 is CASSPTTENYGYTF. The CDR3 nucleotides are TGTGCCAGTAGCCCGACCACCGAGAACTATGGCTACACCTTC.

V usage is TRBV24-1 and J usage is TRBJ1-5; D is undetermined. The V end was cut by 5 bases, the J end by 6 bases, with 13 bases between. CDR1 and CDR2 from the germline V gene are KGHDR and SFDVKD. The CDR3 spans 14 residues. The CDR3, as DNA: TGTGCCACCAGTGGAGTAGGAGGGATTCAGCCCCAGCATTTT. Amino acid sequence: CATSGVGGIQPQHF.

V gene TRBV19 combines with J gene TRBJ1-1, with D possibly matching TRBD1 (5 bases). Germline V gene sequence: CDR1 LNHDA, CDR2 SQIVND (reference sequence). The CDR3 spans 11 residues. V was trimmed by 8 bases and J by 6 bases, leaving 10 bases between them. The CDR3 nucleotides read TGTGCCAGTCGGGGGAGGGCTGAAGCTTTCTTT. Translating it yields CASRGRAEAFF.

The chain uses TRBV6-5 and TRBJ2-2; TRBD2 matches 12 bases. Germline V lookup: CDR1 MNHEY, CDR2 SVGAGI. CDR3 length equals 15 residues. The V and J ends lost 8 bases and 7 bases, in that order; junction bases with no gene match: 8. The CDR3 is CASLRLAGVRGELFF. In DNA form, the CDR3 reads TGTGCCAGCCTCCGACTAGCGGGGGTACGCGGGGAGCTGTTTTTT.

DNA for the CDR3: TGTGCCAGTAGTAAGGGACTTGTCACAGATACGCAGTATTTT. Protein sequence: CASSKGLVTDTQYF. The chain carries TRBV19 and TRBJ2-3; D possibly corresponds to TRBD2 (6 bases). V dropped 4 bases and J dropped 2 bases, with 10 bases sitting between them. The CDR3 has 14 residues. Germline assignment: CDR1 LNHDA and CDR2 SQIVND (reference sequence).

The chain combines TRBV11-3 with TRBJ2-2; D possibly corresponds to TRBD2 (6 bases). V lost 4 bases and J lost 7, with 10 bases in between. In germline, CDR1 is SGHNT, CDR2 YENEEA. The CDR3 runs to 13 residues. CDR3: CASSSGLLGELFF. CDR3 DNA: TGTGCCAGCAGCTCGGGACTTCTCGGGGAGCTGTTTTTT.

This clone was picked up a small number of times. J is TRBJ1-2 and V is TRBV25-1; 8 positions agree with TRBD1. With 8 bases clipped from V and 3 bases from J, the junction kept 2 bases outside the gene matches. The germline gives CDR1 MGHDK, CDR2 SYGVNS. CDR3 size: 12 residues. The CDR3 sequence is CASRTGYYGYTF. DNA of the CDR3: TGTGCCAGCCGGACAGGGTACTATGGCTACACCTTC.

The rearrangement uses TRBV28 and TRBJ1-5, with D tentatively TRBD1 (6 bases). This CDR3 comprises 16 residues. Deletions cut 5 bases from V and 1 base from J, with 15 bases between. Germline V gives CDR1 MDHEN, CDR2 SYDVKM. The CDR3 nucleotides are TGTGCCAGCAGTATCCGTCAGGGGAGAAGCAATCAGCCCCAGCATTTT. This encodes CASSIRQGRSNQPQHF.

The J gene is TRBJ1-5, the V gene TRBV6-1; possible D gene TRBD1, 5 bases. Germline-derived CDR1 and CDR2 are MNHNS and SASEGT. V lost 2 bases, J lost 9 bases, and 14 bases lay in between. CDR3 size: 14 residues. The CDR3 DNA follows: TGTGCCAGCAGTGAAAATCCAGGGACGCCGCCCCAGCATTTT. Translating gives CASSENPGTPPQHF.

For the CDR3, the DNA is TGTGCCAGCAGATTCTTCCCAGATACGCAGTATTTT. It specifies CASRFFPDTQYF. This chain connects TRBV11-2 to TRBJ2-3; D ambiguous. Trimming cost V 6 bases and J 4 bases, with 8 bases left between them. The CDR3 loop spans 12 amino acids. Germline V gene data show CDR1 as SGHAT and CDR2 as FQNNGV.

The chain's CDR3 is CASSALDSINTEAFF. Written as DNA, the CDR3 is TGTGCCAGCAGTGCTTTGGACTCGATAAACACTGAAGCTTTCTTT. The chain carries TRBV25-1 and TRBJ1-1; D gene ambiguous. Trimming left V 4 bases short and J 2 bases short, with 14 bases between. The germline gives CDR1 MGHDK, CDR2 SYGVNS. The CDR3 loop spans 15 amino acids.

In nucleotides, the CDR3 is TGTGCCAGCAGTTTTAGCAGTGAAGCTTTCTTT. Protein: CASSFSSEAFF. The chain combines TRBV12-3 or TRBV12-4 with TRBJ1-1; D unresolved. The CDR3 is 11 amino acids. V dropped 3 bases and J dropped 7 bases, with 6 bases sitting between them.

The chain has TRBV27 and TRBJ1-2, with D possibly being TRBD1 (6 bases). CDR1 is MNHEY, CDR2 SMNVEV, per germline (reference sequence). The V and J ends lost 2 bases and 7 bases respectively, with 11 bases between them. The CDR3 runs to 13 residues. CDR3 coding DNA: TGTGCCAGCAGTTTAAACAACAGGGCTGGCTACACCTTC. This gives the protein CASSLNNRAGYTF.

Only one count was recorded for this clone. The chain joins TRBV30 to TRBJ2-1; D perhaps matches TRBD2 (7 bases). The V gene's germline CDR1 is GTSNPN and CDR2 SVGIG (reference sequence). This CDR3 is built from 12 residues. V was cut by 4 bases and J by 10 bases, with 14 bases left in between. This CDR3 is CAWTPGGREQFF. CDR3 nucleotide sequence: TGTGCCTGGACCCCCGGGGGGCGCGAGCAGTTCTTC.

J is TRBJ1-6 and V is TRBV9; D is uncertain. CDR3 size: 16 residues. The germline gives CDR1 SGDLS, CDR2 YYNGEE. Trimming cost V 0 bases and J 0 bases, with 7 bases left between them. The CDR3 bases are TGTGCCAGCAGCGTAGGGGTAAGCTCCTATAATTCACCCCTCCACTTT. Translated, it gives CASSVGVSSYNSPLHF.

This chain uses TRBV6-6 with TRBJ2-1; D is unclear. CDR1 and CDR2 (germline): MNHNY, SVGAGI (reference sequence). The V end lost 8 bases, the J end lost 10 bases, and 18 bases lay between the germline ends. This CDR3 comprises 13 residues. Written as DNA, the CDR3 is TGTGCCAGCGCACCACCCGACCTCAGCGAGCAGTTCTTC. Protein: CASAPPDLSEQFF.

The chain carries TRBV7-9 and TRBJ2-5; D gene ambiguous. The CDR3 loop spans 14 amino acids. From germline, CDR1 is SEHNR and CDR2 FQNEAQ (reference sequence). V gave up 0 bases and J gave up 5 bases, with 10 bases separating them. The CDR3 protein is CASSLAHVSETQYF. The CDR3 nucleotides read TGTGCCAGCAGCTTAGCGCACGTATCGGAGACCCAGTACTTC. The full variable domain, in which reference TRBV7-9 and TRBJ2-5 provide the parts outside the CDR3, is DTGVSQNPRHKITKRGQNVTFRCDPISEHNRLYWYRQTLGQGPEFLTYFQNEAQLEKSRLLSDRFSAERPKGSFSTLEIQRTEQGDSAMYLCASSLAHVSETQYFGPGTRLLVL.

The DNA for the CDR3 is TGTGCCAGCAGCCACGGGTACTATGGCTACACCTTC. Its protein product is CASSHGYYGYTF. The chain employs TRBV4-2 and TRBJ1-2; D unresolved. Trimming stripped 3 bases from V and 3 bases from J, with 5 bases between. Germline V gene sequence: CDR1 LGHNA, CDR2 YNFKEQ. The CDR3 loop spans 12 amino acids.

This chain links TRBV5-6 with TRBJ1-3; 8 bases are a match to TRBD1. The CDR3 is 17 residues long. CDR1 SGHDT and CDR2 YYEEEE come from the germline V gene. The V gene end was trimmed by 4 bases and the J gene end by 4 bases; junction bases not matched to a gene: 13. The CDR3 bases are TGTGCCAGCAGCCGTATCCCAGGACAGGGCCAAGGAAACACCATATATTTT. This translates into CASSRIPGQGQGNTIYF.

V is TRBV19 and J is TRBJ2-1; D is uncertain. Per the germline V gene, CDR1 is LNHDA and CDR2 is SQIVND (reference sequence). With 5 bases removed from V and 6 bases from J, the gap between germline ends came to 11 bases. This CDR3 region has 13 residues. The CDR3 loop is CASSRLGPNEQFF. The CDR3 nucleotides are TGTGCCAGTAGTCGGCTAGGTCCCAATGAGCAGTTCTTC.

This sequence joins TRBV30 and TRBJ1-2; D is unclear. The CDR3 loop spans 12 amino acids. V was cut by 2 bases and J by 4 bases, with 8 bases left in between. Germline V gene lookup returns CDR1 GTSNPN and CDR2 SVGIG (reference sequence). CDR3 nucleotide sequence: TGTGCCTGGAGTAAGGGCTCCTATGGCTACACCTTC. It encodes CAWSKGSYGYTF.